This T cell receptor (beta chain) was recorded in a study of cytomegalovirus exposure and HLA in healthy donors. Study-wide points: An analysis that was carried out later associated 15,000 to 20,000 TCR beta sequences with HLA alleles at 0.05 false discovery rate.

Turning to this clone: What it binds is not known.

Looked up from germline, CDR1 is SGHTA and CDR2 is FQGTGA. This CDR3 has 13 residues. V dropped 5 bases and J dropped 3; count of bases not matched to a gene: 4. The PCR made use of 60 Vbeta and 13 Jbeta primers. This table comes from immunoSEQ multiplex PCR, and its TCRdb copy is limited to in-frame clones, with some not included. The sample shows some 130,000 clones, approximately 61% of them seen only once. The chain recombines TRBV7-3 with TRBJ2-7, with 7 bases matching TRBD1. This TCR derives from a human donor in good health. Material: PBMCs. CDR3 region: CASSPNRGYEQYF. CDR3 sequence (DNA): TGTGCCAGCAGCCCGAACAGGGGCTACGAGCAGTACTTC.